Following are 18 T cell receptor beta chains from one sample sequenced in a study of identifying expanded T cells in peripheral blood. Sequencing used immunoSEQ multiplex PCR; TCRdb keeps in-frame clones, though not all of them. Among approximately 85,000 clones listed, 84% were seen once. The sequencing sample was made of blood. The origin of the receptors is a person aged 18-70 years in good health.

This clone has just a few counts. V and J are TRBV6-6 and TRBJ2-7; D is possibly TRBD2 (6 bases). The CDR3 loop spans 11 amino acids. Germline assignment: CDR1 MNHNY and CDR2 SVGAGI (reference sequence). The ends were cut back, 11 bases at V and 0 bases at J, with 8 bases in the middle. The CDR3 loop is CAGGSSYEQYF. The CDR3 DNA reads TGTGCCGGGGGGAGCTCCTACGAGCAGTACTTC.

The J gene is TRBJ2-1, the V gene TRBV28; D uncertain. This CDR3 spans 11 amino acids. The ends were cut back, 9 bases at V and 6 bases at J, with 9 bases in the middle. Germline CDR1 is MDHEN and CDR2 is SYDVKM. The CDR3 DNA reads TGTGCCAGTGGCCGGACCAATGAGCAGTTCTTC. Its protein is CASGRTNEQFF.

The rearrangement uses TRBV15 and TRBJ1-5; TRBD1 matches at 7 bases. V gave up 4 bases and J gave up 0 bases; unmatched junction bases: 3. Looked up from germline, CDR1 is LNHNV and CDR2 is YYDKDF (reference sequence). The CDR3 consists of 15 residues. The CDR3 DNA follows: TGTGCCACCAGCACTGACAGGGTTAGCAATCAGCCCCAGCATTTT. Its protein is CATSTDRVSNQPQHF.

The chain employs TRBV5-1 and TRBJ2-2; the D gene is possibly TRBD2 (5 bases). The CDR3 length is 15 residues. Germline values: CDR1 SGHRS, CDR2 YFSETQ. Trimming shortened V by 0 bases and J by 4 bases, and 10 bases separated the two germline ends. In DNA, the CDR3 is TGCGCCAGCAGCTTGGGAGCTAGCCCCACCGGGGAGCTGTTTTTT. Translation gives CASSLGASPTGELFF.

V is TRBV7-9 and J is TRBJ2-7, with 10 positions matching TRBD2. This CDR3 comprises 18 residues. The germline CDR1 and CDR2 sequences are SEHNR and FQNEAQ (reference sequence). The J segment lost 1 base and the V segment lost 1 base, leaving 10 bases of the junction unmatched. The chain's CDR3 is CASSLGTSGLRPSYEQYF. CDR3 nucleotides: TGTGCCAGCAGCTTAGGGACTAGCGGCCTACGTCCTTCCTACGAGCAGTACTTC.

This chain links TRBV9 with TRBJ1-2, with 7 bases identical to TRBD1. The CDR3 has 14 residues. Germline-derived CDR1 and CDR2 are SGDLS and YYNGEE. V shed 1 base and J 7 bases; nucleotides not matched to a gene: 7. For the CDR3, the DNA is TGTGCCAGCAGCGTACAGGGGGTCACAGGTGGCTACACCTTC. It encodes CASSVQGVTGGYTF. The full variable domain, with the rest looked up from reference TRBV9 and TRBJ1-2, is DSGVTQTPKHLITATGQRVTLRCSPRSGDLSVYWYQQSLDQGLQFLIQYYNGEERAKGNILERFSAQQFPDLHSELNLSSLELGDSALYFCASSVQGVTGGYTFGSGTRLTVV.

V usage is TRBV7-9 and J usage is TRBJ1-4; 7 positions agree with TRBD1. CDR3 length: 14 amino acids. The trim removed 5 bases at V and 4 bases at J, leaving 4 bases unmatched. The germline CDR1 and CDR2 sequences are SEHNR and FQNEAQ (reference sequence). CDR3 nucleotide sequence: TGTGCCAGCAGCCAGGGACAGTATAATGAAAAACTGTTTTTT. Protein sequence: CASSQGQYNEKLFF.

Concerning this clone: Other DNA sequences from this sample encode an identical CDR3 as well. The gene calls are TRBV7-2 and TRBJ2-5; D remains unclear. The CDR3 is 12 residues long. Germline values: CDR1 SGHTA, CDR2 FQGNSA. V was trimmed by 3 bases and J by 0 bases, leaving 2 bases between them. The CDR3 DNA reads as TGTGCCAGCAGCTTCAACCAAGAGACCCAGTACTTC. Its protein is CASSFNQETQYF. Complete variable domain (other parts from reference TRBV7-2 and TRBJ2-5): GAGVSQSPSNKVTEKGKDVELRCDPISGHTALYWYRQSLGQGLEFLIYFQGNSAPDKSGLPSDRFSAERTGGSVSTLTIQRTQQEDSAVYLCASSFNQETQYFGPGTRLLVL.

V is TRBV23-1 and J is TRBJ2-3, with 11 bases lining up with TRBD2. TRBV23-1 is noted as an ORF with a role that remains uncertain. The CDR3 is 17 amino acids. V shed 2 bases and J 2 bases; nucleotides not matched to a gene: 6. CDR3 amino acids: CASSQQGLAEDTDTQYF. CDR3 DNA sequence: TGCGCCAGCAGTCAACAGGGACTAGCGGAAGACACAGATACGCAGTATTTT.

The CDR3 DNA sequence: TGTGCCAGCAGCTTAGTGGGGGGACAGGAGAACAATCAGCCCCAGCATTTT. It translates to CASSLVGGQENNQPQHF. V and J are TRBV11-2 and TRBJ1-5, with 8 positions matching TRBD1. V dropped 1 base and J dropped 3; count of bases not matched to a gene: 8. CDR3 length equals 17 residues. CDR1 is SGHAT, CDR2 FQNNGV, per germline.

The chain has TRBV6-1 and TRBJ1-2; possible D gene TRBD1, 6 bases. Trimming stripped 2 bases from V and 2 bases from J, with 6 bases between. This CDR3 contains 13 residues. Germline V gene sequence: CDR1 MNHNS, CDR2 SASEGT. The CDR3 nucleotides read TGTGCCAGCAGTGAAAGGGGGAACTATGGCTACACCTTC. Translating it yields CASSERGNYGYTF.

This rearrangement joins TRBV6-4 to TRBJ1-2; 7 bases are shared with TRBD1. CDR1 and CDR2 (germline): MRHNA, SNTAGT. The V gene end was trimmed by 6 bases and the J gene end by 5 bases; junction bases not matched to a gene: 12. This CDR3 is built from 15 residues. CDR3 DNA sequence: TGTGCCAGCAGAGAGTATACCGGGACAGCGTATGGCTACACCTTC. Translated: CASREYTGTAYGYTF.

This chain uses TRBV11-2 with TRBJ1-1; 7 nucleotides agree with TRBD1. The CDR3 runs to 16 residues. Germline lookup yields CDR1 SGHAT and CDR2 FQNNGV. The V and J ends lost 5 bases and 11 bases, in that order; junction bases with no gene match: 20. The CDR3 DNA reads TGTGCCAGCAGCCTGACAGGGAGGGGTTCTCTTTTTATGGCTTTCTTT. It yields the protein CASSLTGRGSLFMAFF.

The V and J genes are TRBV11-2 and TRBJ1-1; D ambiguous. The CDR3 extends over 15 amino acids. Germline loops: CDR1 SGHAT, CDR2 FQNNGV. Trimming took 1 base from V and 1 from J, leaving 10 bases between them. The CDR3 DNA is TGTGCCAGCAGCTTAGGAAGGGCGAAGAACACTGAAGCTTTCTTT. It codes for CASSLGRAKNTEAFF.

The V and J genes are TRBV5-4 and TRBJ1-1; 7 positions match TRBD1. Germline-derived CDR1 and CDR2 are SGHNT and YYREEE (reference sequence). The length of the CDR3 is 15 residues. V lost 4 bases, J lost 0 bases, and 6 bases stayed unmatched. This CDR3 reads CASSMEGALNTEAFF. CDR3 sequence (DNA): TGTGCCAGCAGCATGGAGGGGGCCTTGAACACTGAAGCTTTCTTT.

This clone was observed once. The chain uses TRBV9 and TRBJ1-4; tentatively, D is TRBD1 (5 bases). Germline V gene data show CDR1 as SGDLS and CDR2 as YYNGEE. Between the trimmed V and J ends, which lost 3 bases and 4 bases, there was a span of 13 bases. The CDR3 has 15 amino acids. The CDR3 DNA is TGTGCCAGCAGCGGCGTCGGGGGTGGTAATGAAAAACTGTTTTTT. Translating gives CASSGVGGGNEKLFF.

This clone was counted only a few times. The CDR3 DNA reads as TGTGCCAGCAGCACCCTAGCGGGAGGGAGAAGCGAGCAGTACTTC. Its translation is CASSTLAGGRSEQYF. The chain employs TRBV11-2 and TRBJ2-7; 12 nucleotides match TRBD2. Germline trimming cut 5 bases from V and 6 bases from J; bases unmatched to any gene: 8. The germline V gene has CDR1 SGHAT and CDR2 FQNNGV. The CDR3 runs 15 residues.

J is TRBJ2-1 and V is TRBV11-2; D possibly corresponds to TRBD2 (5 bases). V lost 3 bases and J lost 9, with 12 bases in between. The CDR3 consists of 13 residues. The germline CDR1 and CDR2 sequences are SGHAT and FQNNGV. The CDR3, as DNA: TGTGCCAGCAGCTTCGGGGTATTGGTTGAGCAGTTCTTC. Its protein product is CASSFGVLVEQFF.